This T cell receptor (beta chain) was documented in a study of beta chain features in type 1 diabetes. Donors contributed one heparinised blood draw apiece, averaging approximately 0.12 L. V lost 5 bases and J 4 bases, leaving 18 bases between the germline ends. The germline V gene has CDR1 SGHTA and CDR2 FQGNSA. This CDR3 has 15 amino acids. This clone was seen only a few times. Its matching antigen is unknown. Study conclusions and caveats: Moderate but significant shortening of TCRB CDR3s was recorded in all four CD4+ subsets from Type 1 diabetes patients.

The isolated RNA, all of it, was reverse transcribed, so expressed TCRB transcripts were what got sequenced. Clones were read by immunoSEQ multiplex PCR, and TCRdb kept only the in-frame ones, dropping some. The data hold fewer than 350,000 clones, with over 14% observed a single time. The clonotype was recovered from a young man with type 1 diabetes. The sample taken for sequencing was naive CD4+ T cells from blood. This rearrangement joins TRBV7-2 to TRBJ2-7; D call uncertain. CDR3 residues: CASSARSSADYEQYF. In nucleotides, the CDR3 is TGTGCCAGCAGCGCCCGCTCCAGCGCTGATTACGAGCAGTACTTC.